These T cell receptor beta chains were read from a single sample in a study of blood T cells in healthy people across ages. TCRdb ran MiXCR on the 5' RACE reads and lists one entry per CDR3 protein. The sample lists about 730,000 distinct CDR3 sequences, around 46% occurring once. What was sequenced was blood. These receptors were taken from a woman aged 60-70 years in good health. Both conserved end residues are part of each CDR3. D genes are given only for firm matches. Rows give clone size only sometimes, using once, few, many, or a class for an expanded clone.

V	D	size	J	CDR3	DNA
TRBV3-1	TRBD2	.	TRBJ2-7	CASSQGPGLGYEQYF	TGTGCCAGCAGCCAAGGCCCGGGACTAGGCTACGAGCAGTACTTC
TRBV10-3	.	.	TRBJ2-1	CAISPNNEQFF	TGTGCCATCAGTCCGAACAATGAGCAGTTCTTC
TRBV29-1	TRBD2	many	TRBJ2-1	CSTRTSGYNEQFF	TGCAGCACCAGGACTAGCGGTTACAATGAGCAGTTCTTC
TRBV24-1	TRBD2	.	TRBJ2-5	CATIRAGDWWKTQYF	TGTGCCACCATCCGGGCGGGAGACTGGTGGAAGACCCAGTACTTC
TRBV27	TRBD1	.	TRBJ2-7	CTSSSFGGYRGRIYEQYF	TGTACCAGCAGTTCTTTTGGGGGTTACAGGGGCCGGATCTACGAGCAGTACTTC
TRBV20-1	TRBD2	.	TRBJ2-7	CSAVLAGGPREQYF	TGCAGTGCCGTACTAGCGGGAGGGCCACGTGAGCAGTACTTC
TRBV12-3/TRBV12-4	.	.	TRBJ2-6	CASSPGTLSSGANVLTF	TGTGCCAGCAGCCCCGGGACACTAAGCTCTGGGGCCAACGTCCTGACTTTC
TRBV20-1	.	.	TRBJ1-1	CSARDGGVLAFF	TGCAGTGCTAGAGATGGAGGGGTTCTCGCTTTCTTT
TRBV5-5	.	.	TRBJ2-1	CASSQSLIEQFF	TGTGCCAGCAGCCAAAGTCTCATTGAGCAGTTCTTC
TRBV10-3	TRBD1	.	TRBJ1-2	CAIRGQGAWGYTF	TGTGCCATCAGGGGACAGGGGGCGTGGGGCTACACCTTC
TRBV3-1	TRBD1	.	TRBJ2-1	CASSPPGQGRYNEQFF	TGTGCCAGCAGCCCGCCGGGACAGGGGCGTTACAATGAGCAGTTCTTC
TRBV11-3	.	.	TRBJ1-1	CASSLHRISEAFF	TGTGCCAGCAGCTTACATCGGATCTCTGAAGCTTTCTTT
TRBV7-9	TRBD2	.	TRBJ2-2	CASKTAGGSDTGELFF	TGTGCCAGCAAAACGGCGGGAGGGTCCGACACCGGGGAGCTGTTTTTT
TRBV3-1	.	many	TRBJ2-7	CASSLGLNSYEQYF	TGTGCCAGCAGCCTTGGACTAAATTCCTACGAGCAGTACTTC
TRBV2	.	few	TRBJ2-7	CASSEGARGSYEQYF	TGTGCCAGCAGCGAAGGGGCCAGGGGTAGCTACGAGCAGTACTTC
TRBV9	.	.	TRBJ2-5	CASSADEGDWINEQYF	TGTGCCAGCAGCGCAGACGAGGGAGATTGGATCAATGAGCAGTACTTC
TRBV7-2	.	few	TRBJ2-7	CASSLRSERASYEQYF	TGTGCCAGCAGCTTAAGGTCCGAGCGGGCATCCTACGAGCAGTACTTC
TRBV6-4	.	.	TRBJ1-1	CASSDEEWSTEAFF	TGTGCCAGCAGTGACGAGGAATGGAGCACTGAAGCTTTCTTT
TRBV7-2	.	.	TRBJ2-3	CASSLFGPALADTQYF	TGTGCCAGCAGCTTATTTGGACCCGCCTTGGCAGATACGCAGTATTTT
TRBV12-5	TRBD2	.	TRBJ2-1	CASGLGDYPDDEQFF	TGTGCTAGTGGTTTGGGGGACTACCCTGACGATGAGCAGTTCTTC
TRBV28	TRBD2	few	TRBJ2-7	CAGWTSGSEQYF	TGTGCCGGCTGGACTAGCGGGAGCGAGCAGTACTTC
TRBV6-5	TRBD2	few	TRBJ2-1	CASSTSGSTYNEQFF	TGTGCCAGCAGTACTAGCGGGAGTACCTACAATGAGCAGTTCTTC
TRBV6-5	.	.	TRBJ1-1	CASSLTGYWDTEAFF	TGTGCCAGCAGTTTAACAGGGTATTGGGACACTGAAGCTTTCTTT
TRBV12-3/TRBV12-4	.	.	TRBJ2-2	CASRAGGNTGELFF	TGTGCCAGCAGGGCGGGTGGGAACACCGGGGAGCTGTTTTTT
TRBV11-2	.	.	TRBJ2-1	CASSSSGTDRFAYNEQFF	TGTGCCAGCAGCTCGTCCGGGACGGATCGTTTCGCTTACAATGAGCAGTTCTTC
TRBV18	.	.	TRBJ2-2	CASSSFLSNTGELFF	TGTGCCAGCTCATCGTTCCTCTCGAACACCGGGGAGCTGTTTTTT